The 10 T cell receptor beta chains reported below all come from one sample, sequenced in a study of cytomegalovirus exposure and HLA in healthy donors. PCR primers comprised 60 Vbeta and 13 Jbeta primers. TCRdb keeps only in-frame clones here, not all; method: immunoSEQ multiplex PCR. Found here are about 140,000 clones, roughly 79% of them singletons; the top ten hold around 10%. Sequenced input: PBMCs. The receptors were sampled from a woman aged 55-70 years in good health and CMV-seropositive.

CDR3 in amino acids: CASSYGRRTDTQYF. In DNA, the CDR3 is TGTGCCAGCAGTTACGGGCGCCGCACAGATACGCAGTATTTT. This chain uses TRBV6-5 with TRBJ2-3, with D uncertain. V was clipped by 2 bases and J by 1 base, with 7 bases between them. This CDR3 contains 14 residues. Germline values: CDR1 MNHEY, CDR2 SVGAGI.

The chain carries TRBV6-6 and TRBJ2-2, with TRBD2 identical over 13 bases. CDR3 length equals 15 residues. V trimming: 5 bases; J trimming: 5 bases; junction bases outside the gene matches: 2. Germline CDR1 and CDR2: MNHNY and SVGAGI (reference sequence). The CDR3 bases are TGTGCCAGCAGTAGACTAGCGGGAGGTACCGGGGAGCTGTTTTTT. As protein: CASSRLAGGTGELFF.

The chain is built from TRBV15 and TRBJ2-7; D is perhaps TRBD2 (5 bases). V shed 8 bases and J shed 2 bases, with 16 bases lying between them. Looked up from germline, CDR1 is LNHNV and CDR2 is YYDKDF (reference sequence). The CDR3 is 14 residues long. CDR3 loop: CATSQRGIAYEQYF. DNA of the CDR3: TGTGCCACCTCCCAACGGGGTATCGCCTACGAGCAGTACTTC.

V and J are TRBV6-1 and TRBJ1-2; 9 bases match TRBD1. In germline, CDR1 is MNHNS, CDR2 SASEGT. Unmatched junction bases numbered 13, after V lost 4 bases and J lost 4 bases. This CDR3 has 17 amino acids. CDR3 loop: CASSGGQGGPLGYGYTF. The CDR3 DNA follows: TGTGCCAGCAGTGGGGGACAGGGAGGCCCCCTGGGCTATGGCTACACCTTC.

The chain carries TRBV16 and TRBJ1-5, with a possible D match to TRBD1 (6 bases). The CDR3 runs 15 residues. Per germline, CDR1 KGHSY and CDR2 FQNENV. V was trimmed by 4 bases and J by 7 bases, leaving 17 bases between them. CDR3 residues: CASSLPTWGQQPQHF. For the CDR3, the DNA is TGTGCCAGCAGCCTCCCTACCTGGGGGCAACAGCCCCAGCATTTT.

This chain connects TRBV19 to TRBJ2-3, with TRBD2 as a possible D gene (5 bases). The V end lost 6 bases, the J end lost 3 bases, and 7 bases lay between the germline ends. Germline V CDR1 and CDR2: LNHDA, SQIVND (reference sequence). The CDR3 runs to 12 residues. CDR3 coding DNA: TGTGCCAGTAGGGGAGTTACAGATACGCAGTATTTT. It encodes CASRGVTDTQYF.

This clone has a single count. This rearrangement joins TRBV7-9 to TRBJ2-6, with 13 nucleotides matching TRBD2. The CDR3 spans 17 residues. Unmatched junction bases numbered 4, after V lost 5 bases and J lost 3 bases. Germline CDR1 reads SEHNR; CDR2 reads FQNEAQ (reference sequence). The CDR3 here is CASSPGTSGIGANVLTF. The CDR3 bases are TGTGCCAGCAGCCCCGGGACTAGCGGGATTGGGGCCAACGTCCTGACTTTC.

The chain carries TRBV27 and TRBJ2-4; maybe TRBD2 (5 bases). Germline CDR1 and CDR2: MNHEY and SMNVEV (reference sequence). Between the trimmed V and J ends, which lost 10 bases and 0 bases, there was a span of 19 bases. The CDR3 has 16 amino acids. The CDR3 DNA reads TGTGCCACCCAATCAGGAGGCCGTGAAGCCAAAAACATTCAGTACTTC. This sequence encodes CATQSGGREAKNIQYF.

The chain uses TRBV21-1 and TRBJ2-1; the DNA was not used to check the table's D call, TRBD2. TRBV21-1 is listed as a pseudogene. The CDR3 length is 19 residues. The CDR3 region has the DNA TGTGCCAGCACCGTCCCTCTCGGGACTAGCGGGAGTACCGCCGATGAGCAGTTCTTC. It encodes CASTVPLGTSGSTADEQFF.

The chain carries TRBV15 and TRBJ1-5, with D uncertain. There are 12 residues in the CDR3. Germline V lookup: CDR1 LNHNV, CDR2 YYDKDF (reference sequence). V was trimmed by 3 bases and J by 9 bases, leaving 9 bases between them. The CDR3 protein is CATSSPLRPQHF. The CDR3 DNA is TGTGCCACCAGCAGCCCCCTCCGGCCCCAGCATTTT.